Each of the 14 T cell receptor beta chains below was sequenced from the same sample in a study of cytomegalovirus exposure and HLA in healthy donors. In the PCR, 60 Vbeta and 13 Jbeta primers were used. Method: immunoSEQ multiplex PCR; TCRdb's copy keeps in-frame clones and lacks some. The table includes around 150,000 clones, 75% to 80% detected once. Sequencing used PBMCs. Source of these receptors: a man aged 18 to 29 in good health and CMV-seronegative.

This sequence joins TRBV30 and TRBJ2-5; D may be TRBD2 (5 bases). This CDR3 spans 13 amino acids. V gave up 4 bases and J gave up 5 bases, with 14 bases separating them. Germline V lookup: CDR1 GTSNPN, CDR2 SVGIG (reference sequence). DNA for the CDR3: TGTGCCTGGACGCTTCCTCTAGCCGAGACCCAGTACTTC. Its translation is CAWTLPLAETQYF.

The rearrangement joins TRBV5-1 to TRBJ2-5; D may be TRBD2 (5 bases). The J call may be in error: the DNA end matches TRBJ2-7 better. The germline gives CDR1 SGHRS, CDR2 YFSETQ. CDR3 length: 13 residues. Here the CDR3 reads CASRGSATYEQYF. In DNA, the CDR3 is TGCGCCAGCCGCGGGTCGGCCACCTACGAGCAGTACTTC.

The rearrangement uses TRBV2 and TRBJ1-1; 7 bases line up with TRBD1. CDR1 is SNHLY and CDR2 is FYNNEI in the germline V gene. After removal of 5 bases from V and 0 bases from J, the junction contained 9 bases not matched to a gene. This CDR3 has 16 amino acids. CDR3 sequence (DNA): TGTGCCAGCAGTCGCGAGGGGGCTGGAGTGAACACTGAAGCTTTCTTT. Protein sequence: CASSREGAGVNTEAFF.

The gene calls are TRBV5-1 and TRBJ1-1; no clear D. Per germline, CDR1 SGHRS and CDR2 YFSETQ. CDR3 length: 15 amino acids. V was clipped by 0 bases and J by 8 bases, with 17 bases between them. For the CDR3, the DNA is TGCGCCAGCAGCTTGGCTCCCGAGGTTTCTTCCGAAGCTTTCTTT. Protein sequence: CASSLAPEVSSEAFF.

The V gene is TRBV5-3, the J gene TRBJ2-7; 13 nucleotides match TRBD2. TRBV5-3 carries the ORF label, with uncertain function. Trimming cost V 4 bases and J 6 bases; bases outside gene matches: 7. This CDR3 has 15 residues. The CDR3 DNA reads TGTGCCAGAAGCCGGACTAGCGGGAGCTATACCGAGCAGTACTTC. Translating gives CARSRTSGSYTEQYF.

This clone was counted once. This rearrangement joins TRBV15 to TRBJ1-5, with 8 bases aligning to TRBD1. Per the germline V gene, CDR1 is LNHNV and CDR2 is YYDKDF (reference sequence). V lost 5 bases to trimming and J lost 1 base; unmatched junction nucleotides: 4. The CDR3 length is 15 residues. The CDR3 spells CATSDHRGSNQPQHF. In DNA form, the CDR3 reads TGTGCCACCAGCGACCACAGGGGGAGCAATCAGCCCCAGCATTTT.

This clone was counted between two and nine times. The genes are TRBV15 and TRBJ1-5; TRBD1 might be the D (5 bases). Germline V gene lookup returns CDR1 LNHNV and CDR2 YYDKDF (reference sequence). The CDR3 extends over 15 amino acids. With 0 bases removed from V and 4 bases from J, the gap between germline ends came to 10 bases. The CDR3 DNA follows: TGTGCCACCAGCAGAGATAGGGGAAGAAATCAGCCCCAGCATTTT. Its translation is CATSRDRGRNQPQHF.

J is TRBJ1-2 and V is TRBV9; possibly TRBD1 for D (6 bases). The CDR3 spans 13 residues. CDR1 SGDLS and CDR2 YYNGEE come from the germline V gene. The V gene lost 4 bases and the J gene lost 6 bases, with 13 bases spanning the gap. The CDR3 loop reads CASSITGLDGYTF. CDR3 DNA: TGTGCCAGCAGCATCACAGGGTTAGATGGCTACACCTTC.

In this sample, this clone turned up a few times. The gene calls are TRBV4-1 and TRBJ2-7, with TRBD1 matching 8 bases. CDR1 MGHRA and CDR2 YSYEKL come from the germline V gene. V lost 3 bases, J lost 3 bases, and 7 bases stayed unmatched. The CDR3 totals 15 residues. In nucleotides, the CDR3 is TGCGCCAGCAGCCAGGACAGGGTCGGCCTCTACGAGCAGTACTTC. This translates into CASSQDRVGLYEQYF.

This rearrangement joins TRBV9 to TRBJ1-5; 11 bases are shared with TRBD1. V gave up 0 bases and J gave up 6 bases; unmatched junction bases: 11. Germline values: CDR1 SGDLS, CDR2 YYNGEE. This CDR3 region has 18 residues. The CDR3 is CASSVVLMRTGGFQPQHF. The CDR3 DNA follows: TGTGCCAGCAGCGTAGTTCTCATGAGGACAGGGGGCTTTCAGCCCCAGCATTTT.

This clone occurred a few times. The chain carries TRBV25-1 and TRBJ2-5, with 8 bases matching TRBD1. The CDR3 totals 15 residues. J was trimmed by 2 bases and V by 3 bases; bases with no gene match: 5. CDR1 and CDR2 (germline): MGHDK, SYGVNS. As DNA, the CDR3 is TGTGCCAGCAGTGACAGGGGGCATCTTCAAGAGACCCAGTACTTC. This codes for CASSDRGHLQETQYF.

The rearrangement links TRBV19 to TRBJ1-1, with TRBD1 as a possible D gene (5 bases). V gave up 6 bases and J gave up 0 bases, with 14 bases separating them. This CDR3 comprises 15 residues. In germline, CDR1 is LNHDA, CDR2 SQIVND (reference sequence). CDR3: CASRDFRVMNTEAFF. The DNA for the CDR3 is TGTGCCAGTAGGGATTTCAGGGTCATGAACACTGAAGCTTTCTTT.

The chain couples TRBV11-2 to TRBJ2-7, with a possible D match to TRBD2 (5 bases). The V and J ends lost 1 base and 0 bases respectively, with 13 bases between them. The CDR3 spans 16 residues. In germline, CDR1 is SGHAT, CDR2 FQNNGV. The CDR3 spells CASSLGSVVSSYEQYF. The CDR3 DNA follows: TGTGCCAGCAGCTTAGGTAGCGTCGTTAGCTCCTACGAGCAGTACTTC.

The chain combines TRBV28 with TRBJ2-7; TRBD1 matches 7 bases. The CDR3 loop spans 14 amino acids. The V gene end was trimmed by 4 bases and the J gene end by 2 bases; junction bases not matched to a gene: 5. CDR1 is MDHEN and CDR2 is SYDVKM in the germline V gene. The CDR3 spells CASSSTGQTYEQYF. DNA of the CDR3: TGTGCCAGCAGTTCCACGGGACAGACCTACGAGCAGTACTTC.